These 12 T cell receptor beta chains came from one sample sequenced in a study of T-cell memory formation after mild COVID-19. TCRdb processed the 5' RACE reads anew with MiXCR; each CDR3 protein has one entry. The sample contains about 280,000 distinct CDR3 sequences, 8% to 9% of which appear only once. Sequencing was carried out using PBMCs or a T cell subset sorted from them (not recorded which). These receptor sequences come from a man between 18 and 29 years old who had mild COVID-19 (a few samples of this study predate the infection). Cell type and time point are not known.

This clonotype appeared many times. The chain carries TRBV7-2 and TRBJ1-4; tentatively, D is TRBD1 (6 bases). V was clipped by 4 bases and J by 8 bases, with 11 bases between them. CDR1 and CDR2 (germline): SGHTA, FQGNSA. CDR3 length: 13 amino acids. The chain's CDR3 is CASSSGTREKLFF. The CDR3 DNA reads as TGTGCCAGCAGCTCGGGGACAAGGGAAAAACTGTTTTTT.

The table lists this clonotype with many counts. The chain joins TRBV10-1 to TRBJ1-5; no clear D. Germline V lookup: CDR1 WNHNN, CDR2 SYGVQD (reference sequence). CDR3 size: 16 residues. The V gene lost 7 bases and the J gene lost 2 bases, with 18 bases spanning the gap. CDR3 amino acids: CASNSRPPEGNQPQHF. The CDR3 DNA follows: TGCGCCAGCAATTCGAGGCCCCCCGAAGGCAATCAGCCCCAGCATTTT.

This chain uses TRBV4-2 with TRBJ1-3; 9 nucleotides align to TRBD1. The V segment lost 5 bases and the J segment 4 bases; nucleotides outside the gene matches: 6. The CDR3 loop spans 15 amino acids. Germline values: CDR1 LGHNA, CDR2 YNFKEQ. The CDR3 spells CASSRGTGTGNTIYF. The CDR3 bases are TGTGCCAGCAGCAGGGGGACAGGGACGGGAAACACCATATATTTT.

This clonotype was observed a handful of times. The chain combines TRBV7-2 with TRBJ1-2, with TRBD1 as a possible D gene (5 bases). The germline V and J ends were trimmed by 1 base and 6 bases, with 12 bases remaining between them. This CDR3 contains 14 residues. Germline assignment: CDR1 SGHTA and CDR2 FQGNSA. The CDR3: CASSLEVSRDGYTF. As DNA, the CDR3 is TGTGCCAGCAGCTTAGAAGTGTCCAGGGATGGCTACACCTTC.

The rearrangement links TRBV24-1 to TRBJ2-3, with 9 bases lining up with TRBD2. This CDR3 contains 16 residues. After removal of 4 bases from V and 2 bases from J, the junction contained 6 bases not matched to a gene. The germline V gene has CDR1 KGHDR and CDR2 SFDVKD. CDR3: CATSDHSGGSTDTQYF. In DNA form, the CDR3 reads TGTGCCACCAGTGACCATAGCGGGGGTTCCACAGATACGCAGTATTTT.

This clonotype was seen a few times. The CDR3 bases are TGCAGTGCGGTACCTCCCCGGGGGGCGGTGGATGAGCAGTTCTTC. This gives the protein CSAVPPRGAVDEQFF. The chain employs TRBV20-1 and TRBJ2-1; tentative D call: TRBD2 (7 bases). The V end was cut by 6 bases, the J end by 8 bases, with 23 bases between. The CDR3 is 15 residues long. Germline V lookup: CDR1 DFQATT, CDR2 SNEGSKA (reference sequence).

This clonotype was picked up many times. The CDR3 coding sequence is TGCAGCGTTCGCGACTCTGGGGCCAACGTCCTGACTTTC. Its protein is CSVRDSGANVLTF. The chain is built from TRBV29-1 and TRBJ2-6; D not certain. Trimming took 5 bases from V and 0 from J, leaving 5 bases between them. Germline-derived CDR1 and CDR2 are SQVTM and ANQGSEA. The length of the CDR3 is 13 residues.

The chain carries TRBV5-6 and TRBJ2-1; D is undetermined. The CDR3 runs to 15 residues. Looked up from germline, CDR1 is SGHDT and CDR2 is YYEEEE. The V and J ends lost 0 bases and 4 bases respectively, with 11 bases between them. The CDR3 is CASSLVVLRYNEQFF. The CDR3 bases are TGTGCCAGCAGCTTGGTAGTCTTGAGATACAATGAGCAGTTCTTC.

For this clonotype: Sequence at one end of the junction differs from germline and may be a read error. This chain uses TRBV15 with TRBJ2-1; 9 nucleotides match TRBD2. The CDR3 covers 13 residues. Looked up from germline, CDR1 is LNHNV and CDR2 is YYDKDF (reference sequence). CDR3 bases: TGTGCCACCAGCAGAGCGGCTAGCGGGGCTAGGGTCTTC. Protein product: CATSRAASGARVF.

Only a few counts were recorded for this clonotype. V is TRBV7-8 and J is TRBJ1-5; 7 bases line up with TRBD1. The V gene's germline CDR1 is SGHVS and CDR2 FQNEAQ. Germline trimming cut 7 bases from V and 5 bases from J; bases unmatched to any gene: 11. This CDR3 contains 15 residues. The CDR3 nucleotides are TGTGCCAGCAAAGCCGACAGGGCTGGGGATCAGCCCCAGCATTTT. As protein: CASKADRAGDQPQHF.

This clonotype was seen more than once but under ten times. This sequence joins TRBV5-1 and TRBJ1-4; perhaps TRBD1 as D (6 bases). CDR3 length: 16 amino acids. CDR1 and CDR2 (germline): SGHRS, YFSETQ. V was shortened by 4 bases and J by 0 bases, with 13 bases between the two germline ends. The CDR3 nucleotides read TGCGCCAGCAGCGTCGGACAGAGATCAACTAATGAAAAACTGTTTTTT. It translates to CASSVGQRSTNEKLFF.

The chain carries TRBV5-1 and TRBJ2-5; D is uncertain. V lost 0 bases to trimming and J lost 7 bases, with 7 bases between them. This CDR3 has 12 amino acids. Germline values: CDR1 SGHRS, CDR2 YFSETQ. CDR3 in amino acids: CASSLEQRTQYF. The CDR3 coding sequence is TGCGCCAGCAGCTTGGAGCAGAGGACCCAGTACTTC.